This T cell receptor (beta chain) emerged from a study of identical twins. Broader study findings: Out-of-frame TCR alpha sharing observed in monozygotic twins exceeded model estimates.

This clonotype was counted only a few times. Its antigen is currently unknown. The CDR3 has 13 residues. V was trimmed by 6 bases and J by 5 bases, leaving 12 bases between them. The V gene's germline CDR1 is MDHEN and CDR2 SYDVKM. Using its own MiXCR run on the 5' RACE reads, TCRdb lists one record per CDR3 protein. The sample yields around 450,000 distinct CDR3 sequences, about 14% seen once. These data also formed part of another study, on yellow fever vaccine responses in identical twins.

This clonotype originated in a woman aged 18-29 years in good health. This chain joins TRBV28 and TRBJ2-3; D could derive from TRBD1 or TRBD2 (5 bases each). The sequencing input was CD4+ T cells sorted from blood. CDR3 amino acids: CASSLWGKDTQYF. CDR3 DNA: TGTGCCAGCAGCTTGTGGGGGAAAGATACGCAGTATTTT.